The rows below give T cell receptor beta chains drawn from one sample of a study of T-cell memory formation after mild COVID-19. Each CDR3 protein gets one entry after TCRdb re-called the 5' RACE reads with MiXCR. The sample carries fewer than 250,000 distinct CDR3 sequences, roughly 30% recorded once. Sequencing was done on a sample of PBMCs or a T cell subset sorted from them (not recorded which). These TCRs come from an adult woman who had mild COVID-19 (a few samples of this study predate the infection). Cell type and time point are not known. Both conserved end residues are part of each CDR3. The D gene is left open where the match is weak.

V gene: TRBV25-1; J gene: TRBJ2-2; D gene: -; CDR3 protein: CASSDQGVQAGELFF
V gene: TRBV4-2; J gene: TRBJ1-6; D gene: TRBD1; CDR3 protein: CASSQELPGGSPLHF
V gene: TRBV12-3/TRBV12-4; J gene: TRBJ2-2; D gene: -; CDR3 protein: CASTTFLGTGELFF
V gene: TRBV5-1; J gene: TRBJ2-7; D gene: -; CDR3 protein: CASSLTGSSWEQYF
V gene: TRBV6-5; J gene: TRBJ2-3; D gene: -; CDR3 protein: CASSYGENSPTDTQYF
V gene: TRBV12-3/TRBV12-4; J gene: TRBJ1-2; D gene: -; CDR3 protein: CASTRTVGGYTF
V gene: TRBV13; J gene: TRBJ1-2; D gene: -; CDR3 protein: CASSSQDSYGYTF
V gene: TRBV4-1; J gene: TRBJ2-2; D gene: -; CDR3 protein: CASSQAPNTGELFF
V gene: TRBV12-3/TRBV12-4; J gene: TRBJ1-1; D gene: -; CDR3 protein: CASSLGTEAFF
V gene: TRBV7-2; J gene: TRBJ1-2; D gene: -; CDR3 protein: CASSPLGGGFGYTF
V gene: TRBV7-2; J gene: TRBJ1-2; D gene: -; CDR3 protein: CASSRENYGYTF
V gene: TRBV27; J gene: TRBJ2-7; D gene: TRBD1; CDR3 protein: CAVHLGTDDYEQYF
V gene: TRBV4-2; J gene: TRBJ2-1; D gene: TRBD2; CDR3 protein: CASPTGSGVNEQFF
V gene: TRBV12-3/TRBV12-4; J gene: TRBJ1-2; D gene: TRBD1; CDR3 protein: CASSTTGDYGYTF
V gene: TRBV3-1; J gene: TRBJ1-1; D gene: TRBD1; CDR3 protein: CASSQVGGRTEAFF
V gene: TRBV13; J gene: TRBJ2-2; D gene: -; CDR3 protein: CASSLPAGQALNTGELFF
V gene: TRBV7-2; J gene: TRBJ2-1; D gene: TRBD2; CDR3 protein: CASSLGLAANNEQFF
V gene: TRBV13; J gene: TRBJ2-7; D gene: TRBD1; CDR3 protein: CASSGDRGRSSYEQYF
V gene: TRBV6-6; J gene: TRBJ2-5; D gene: -; CDR3 protein: CASIPSVNQGTQYF
V gene: TRBV4-2; J gene: TRBJ2-3; D gene: TRBD2; CDR3 protein: CASSQDLTTSGSKADTQYF
V gene: TRBV5-1; J gene: TRBJ2-3; D gene: TRBD2; CDR3 protein: CASSPSGTSTDTQYF
V gene: TRBV20-1; J gene: TRBJ2-3; D gene: -; CDR3 protein: CSASVRPTDTQYF
V gene: TRBV7-9; J gene: TRBJ2-1; D gene: -; CDR3 protein: CDSSLAITGTRNEQFF
V gene: TRBV5-6; J gene: TRBJ2-6; D gene: -; CDR3 protein: CASSLAGSWYGANVLTF
V gene: TRBV23-1; J gene: TRBJ1-2; D gene: -; CDR3 protein: CASSQRREPDYGYTF
V gene: TRBV6-6; J gene: TRBJ2-1; D gene: -; CDR3 protein: CASSSGAVGGGTYNEQFF
V gene: TRBV12-3/TRBV12-4; J gene: TRBJ2-2; D gene: -; CDR3 protein: CASSLSVGNTGELFF
V gene: TRBV12-3/TRBV12-4; J gene: TRBJ2-5; D gene: -; CDR3 protein: CASSLETVKETQYF
V gene: TRBV5-1; J gene: TRBJ2-7; D gene: -; CDR3 protein: CASSLAQGYEQYF
V gene: TRBV24-1; J gene: TRBJ2-7; D gene: -; CDR3 protein: CATSDPGLYEQYF
V gene: TRBV7-9; J gene: TRBJ2-5; D gene: TRBD2; CDR3 protein: CASVLIASGSETQYF
V gene: TRBV7-9; J gene: TRBJ2-3; D gene: -; CDR3 protein: CASSSLETSTDTQYF
V gene: TRBV7-9; J gene: TRBJ1-2; D gene: -; CDR3 protein: CASSSPGTLNYGYTF
V gene: TRBV20-1; J gene: TRBJ1-5; D gene: -; CDR3 protein: CSAGAGGNQPQHF
V gene: TRBV5-1; J gene: TRBJ1-5; D gene: -; CDR3 protein: CASSLGDGRGQPQHF
V gene: TRBV2; J gene: TRBJ2-7; D gene: -; CDR3 protein: CASGGPGTYEQYF
V gene: TRBV30; J gene: TRBJ1-5; D gene: -; CDR3 protein: CAWSVQGSRPQHF
V gene: TRBV20-1; J gene: TRBJ1-2; D gene: -; CDR3 protein: CSARMGDYGYTF
V gene: TRBV7-2; J gene: TRBJ2-3; D gene: TRBD2; CDR3 protein: CASSLGSGRTDTQYF
V gene: TRBV20-1; J gene: TRBJ2-5; D gene: -; CDR3 protein: CSASREGGQTSRGPKETQYF
V gene: TRBV20-1; J gene: TRBJ2-5; D gene: -; CDR3 protein: CSARPRELPGTQRETQYF
V gene: TRBV5-1; J gene: TRBJ1-3; D gene: -; CDR3 protein: CASREGSSTSGNTIYF
V gene: TRBV7-8; J gene: TRBJ2-7; D gene: -; CDR3 protein: CASSLARLGYNEQYF
V gene: TRBV20-1; J gene: TRBJ2-7; D gene: TRBD1; CDR3 protein: CSAQEHRDRDGSGYEQYF
V gene: TRBV5-1; J gene: TRBJ2-1; D gene: TRBD2; CDR3 protein: CASSSVGLAAFYNEQFF
V gene: TRBV6-2/TRBV6-3; J gene: TRBJ1-2; D gene: -; CDR3 protein: CASRKKLRDIHGYTF